These 27 T cell receptor beta chains came from one sample sequenced in a study of graft-versus-host responses after intestinal transplantation. Sequencing was performed with immunoSEQ multiplex PCR; in TCRdb, only in-frame clones are kept and a portion is missing. The sample records around 38,000 clones, about four fifths being singletons. The specimen was PBMCs, collected about 38 months after transplant. All receptors derive from a human patient who received an intestinal transplant, so some T cells may come from the graft donor.

This chain uses TRBV30 with TRBJ1-6; TRBD1 matches 7 bases. The V segment lost 2 bases and the J segment 6 bases; nucleotides outside the gene matches: 7. Germline values: CDR1 GTSNPN, CDR2 SVGIG (reference sequence). The CDR3 covers 15 residues. This CDR3 reads CAWSSQGTANSPLHF. As DNA, the CDR3 is TGTGCCTGGAGTAGCCAGGGGACAGCTAATTCACCCCTCCACTTT.

The chain couples TRBV7-9 to TRBJ1-1; 9 bases match TRBD1. Germline V lookup: CDR1 SEHNR, CDR2 FQNEAQ (reference sequence). This CDR3 has 13 residues. The V and J ends lost 9 bases and 3 bases, in that order; junction bases with no gene match: 5. For the CDR3, the DNA is TGTGCCAGGCTCCGGGACAGGGACACTGAAGCTTTCTTT. It specifies CARLRDRDTEAFF.

This chain uses TRBV28 with TRBJ1-6; D remains unclear. This CDR3 has 13 amino acids. The V gene lost 7 bases and the J gene lost 14 bases, with 18 bases spanning the gap. CDR1 and CDR2 (germline): MDHEN, SYDVKM. The CDR3 sequence is CASTITGRKALHF. CDR3 sequence (DNA): TGTGCCAGCACCATAACGGGCAGGAAAGCCCTCCACTTT.

This clone was recorded a few times. The rearrangement uses TRBV30 and TRBJ2-7; 7 bases align to TRBD2. Germline V gene sequence: CDR1 GTSNPN, CDR2 SVGIG (reference sequence). The CDR3 loop spans 12 amino acids. The V segment lost 0 bases and the J segment 6 bases; nucleotides outside the gene matches: 2. CDR3 DNA sequence: TGTGCCTGGAGTGTGGGGAGGGTCGAGCAGTACTTC. Its translation is CAWSVGRVEQYF. Variable domain in full (rest from reference TRBV30 and TRBJ2-7): SQTIHQWPATLVQPVGSPLSLECTVEGTSNPNLYWYRQAAGRGLQLLFYSVGIGQISSEVPQNLSASRPQDRQFILSSKKLLLSDSGFYLCAWSVGRVEQYFGPGTRLTVT.

The table lists this clone with a few counts. This chain uses TRBV6-1 with TRBJ1-4; possibly TRBD1 for D (6 bases). There are 14 residues in the CDR3. The germline CDR1 and CDR2 sequences are MNHNS and SASEGT. V was trimmed by 4 bases and J by 4 bases, leaving 10 bases between them. The CDR3 sequence is CASSGGGDNEKLFF. The DNA of the CDR3 is TGTGCCAGCAGTGGCGGGGGCGATAATGAAAAACTGTTTTTT.

This clone has only one observation. The J gene is TRBJ2-2, the V gene TRBV6-5, with 11 nucleotides matching TRBD2. Germline V gene lookup returns CDR1 MNHEY and CDR2 SVGAGI. The CDR3 loop spans 15 amino acids. J was trimmed by 8 bases and V by 10 bases; bases with no gene match: 12. DNA for the CDR3: TGTGCCACCATAGCGGGAGGGCCCTTTGGAGGGGAGCTGTTTTTT. Translating it yields CATIAGGPFGGELFF.

V gene TRBV29-1 combines with J gene TRBJ2-5, with D perhaps matching TRBD1 or TRBD2 (5 bases each). Trimming stripped 4 bases from V and 1 base from J, with 16 bases between. CDR1 and CDR2 (germline): SQVTM, ANQGSEA. This CDR3 contains 15 residues. Written as DNA, the CDR3 is TGCAGCGTTGTGGGGGAGCTAGGAGCCCAAGAGACCCAGTACTTC. Protein: CSVVGELGAQETQYF. The whole variable domain, remainder taken from reference TRBV29-1 and TRBJ2-5, is SAVISQKPSRDICQRGTSLTIQCQVDSQVTMMFWYRQQPGQSLTLIATANQGSEATYESGFVIDKFPISRPNLTFSTLTVSNMSPEDSSIYLCSVVGELGAQETQYFGPGTRLLVL.

This clone was seen only a few times. This chain joins TRBV4-2 and TRBJ1-5; D might be TRBD1 (6 bases). CDR3 size: 17 residues. V lost 4 bases to trimming and J lost 2 bases, with 18 bases between them. In germline, CDR1 is LGHNA, CDR2 YNFKEQ. This CDR3 reads CASSRLPTGSGNQPQHF. DNA for the CDR3: TGTGCCAGCAGCCGGTTACCCACAGGGTCGGGCAATCAGCCCCAGCATTTT.

The chain carries TRBV6-4 and TRBJ2-1, with TRBD2 matching 8 bases. Germline assignment: CDR1 MRHNA and CDR2 SNTAGT. There are 13 residues in the CDR3. V lost 6 bases, J lost 7 bases, and 5 bases stayed unmatched. CDR3 DNA: TGTGCCAGCAGCGGGGGGGTCTCAAATGAGCAGTTCTTC. It translates to CASSGGVSNEQFF.

The genes are TRBV9 and TRBJ2-2; D possibly corresponds to TRBD2 (6 bases). The germline CDR1 and CDR2 sequences are SGDLS and YYNGEE. This CDR3 region has 15 residues. Deletions cut 4 bases from V and 7 bases from J, with 17 bases between. The CDR3 DNA reads TGTGCCAGCAGCCCTGGAGGGAACTCAGGCGGGGAGCTGTTTTTT. Amino acids: CASSPGGNSGGELFF.

This rearrangement joins TRBV5-4 to TRBJ2-4, with 7 bases fitting TRBD2. The CDR3 has 18 residues. Germline-derived CDR1 and CDR2 are SGHNT and YYREEE (reference sequence). The junction had 15 bases not matched to a gene; V was cut back by 4 bases and J by 2 bases. Here the CDR3 reads CASSQGAAGISPKNIQYF. The CDR3 DNA follows: TGTGCCAGCAGCCAAGGGGCAGCGGGGATCTCACCCAAAAACATTCAGTACTTC.

The rearrangement uses TRBV19 and TRBJ1-4; no firm D call. The CDR3 extends over 17 amino acids. V shed 3 bases and J shed 8 bases, with 22 bases lying between them. Germline assignment: CDR1 LNHDA and CDR2 SQIVND (reference sequence). In DNA form, the CDR3 reads TGTGCCAGTAGTATTCACACTTTGGGATTTCGAGGGGAAAAACTGTTTTTT. Translating gives CASSIHTLGFRGEKLFF.

This chain connects TRBV29-1 to TRBJ1-1; D remains ambiguous. This CDR3 is built from 11 residues. CDR1 and CDR2 from the germline V gene are SQVTM and ANQGSEA. With 4 bases removed from V and 2 bases from J, the gap between germline ends came to 5 bases. CDR3 sequence (DNA): TGCAGCGTTGTCGGCAACACTGAAGCTTTCTTT. As protein: CSVVGNTEAFF.

V usage is TRBV19 and J usage is TRBJ2-2; 7 bases align to TRBD1. Germline assignment: CDR1 LNHDA and CDR2 SQIVND (reference sequence). CDR3 size: 15 residues. Trimming took 0 bases from V and 4 from J; bases not matched to a gene: 2. This CDR3 reads CASSIEQGSTGELFF. In nucleotides, the CDR3 is TGTGCCAGTAGTATAGAACAGGGGTCCACCGGGGAGCTGTTTTTT.

The CDR3 bases are TGTGCCAGCAGTTATGGGGAGGGGGCCACAGATACGCAGTATTTT. Its translation is CASSYGEGATDTQYF. V and J are TRBV6-5 and TRBJ2-3; D is perhaps TRBD1 or TRBD2 (7 bases each). Germline CDR1 is MNHEY and CDR2 is SVGAGI. This CDR3 is built from 15 residues. Deletions cut 3 bases from V and 2 bases from J, with 12 bases between.

V gene TRBV6-1 combines with J gene TRBJ1-3; D remains ambiguous. The CDR3 is made up of 13 amino acids. The V and J ends lost 6 bases and 1 base respectively, with 7 bases between them. Germline V gene sequence: CDR1 MNHNS, CDR2 SASEGT. The CDR3 DNA sequence: TGTGCCAGCAGCCAGTGGTCTGGAAACACCATATATTTT. This translates into CASSQWSGNTIYF.

This chain uses TRBV7-8 with TRBJ2-3; D perhaps matches TRBD1 (6 bases). CDR3 length: 14 amino acids. Germline CDR1 and CDR2: SGHVS and FQNEAQ. V dropped 5 bases and J dropped 2 bases, with 11 bases sitting between them. This CDR3 is CASSPKGVTDTQYF. DNA for the CDR3: TGTGCCAGCAGCCCCAAGGGGGTCACAGATACGCAGTATTTT.

This chain uses TRBV19 with TRBJ2-1; D possibly corresponds to TRBD2 (5 bases). The CDR3 is made up of 15 amino acids. Trimming removed 4 bases from V and 7 bases from J, with 17 bases in between. From germline, CDR1 is LNHDA and CDR2 SQIVND (reference sequence). CDR3 sequence reads: CASSRTSSVMNEQFF. The CDR3 DNA reads as TGTGCCAGTAGTAGAACTAGTAGTGTGATGAATGAGCAGTTCTTC.

J is TRBJ1-1 and V is TRBV5-1; the match to TRBD1 covers 7 bases. The CDR3 contains 14 residues. CDR1 SGHRS and CDR2 YFSETQ come from the germline V gene. J was trimmed by 5 bases and V by 0 bases; bases with no gene match: 4. The CDR3 nucleotides are TGCGCCAGCAGCTTGGCAGGGGGGGCTACTGAAGCTTTCTTT. Its translation: CASSLAGGATEAFF.

The chain recombines TRBV14 with TRBJ2-1; TRBD2 is a possible D gene (6 bases). The CDR3 covers 16 residues. Trimming shortened V by 4 bases and J by 6 bases, and 19 bases separated the two germline ends. Germline-derived CDR1 and CDR2 are SGHDN and FVKESK. The CDR3 protein is CASSPTPGLGGNEQFF. CDR3 nucleotides: TGTGCCAGCAGCCCCACGCCGGGACTTGGGGGCAATGAGCAGTTCTTC.

This clone was seen a few times. The rearrangement uses TRBV20-1 and TRBJ1-1; no reliable D call. The CDR3 is 11 residues long. CDR1 is DFQATT, CDR2 SNEGSKA, per germline (reference sequence). Trimming stripped 6 bases from V and 4 bases from J, with 9 bases between. The CDR3 sequence is CSAEGGTEAFF. DNA of the CDR3: TGCAGTGCAGAAGGTGGCACTGAAGCTTTCTTT.

The V and J genes are TRBV6-1 and TRBJ2-5; the match to TRBD1 covers 10 bases. TRBJ2-7 explains the end of the DNA better; the J call may be wrong. In germline, CDR1 is MNHNS, CDR2 SASEGT. The CDR3 has 15 amino acids. CDR3 DNA sequence: TGTGCCAGCAATCAGCCGGGACAGGGGTCGGTCGAGCAGTACTTC. Protein sequence: CASNQPGQGSVEQYF.

V and J are TRBV13 and TRBJ2-1; D possibly corresponds to TRBD2 (6 bases). Trimming pared 5 bases from V and 0 bases from J, leaving 11 bases between. The CDR3 covers 15 residues. Germline CDR1 PRHDT, CDR2 FYEKMQ (reference sequence). The chain's CDR3 is CASSPGLSSYNEQFF. The CDR3 DNA is TGTGCCAGCAGCCCGGGACTGAGCTCCTACAATGAGCAGTTCTTC.

Details on this clone: The identical CDR3 is also encoded by other nucleotide sequences in the sample. The chain has TRBV19 and TRBJ1-1; 7 bases agree with TRBD1. Trimming at V came to 5 bases and at J to 1 base, leaving 1 base not matched to a gene. Germline CDR1 and CDR2: LNHDA and SQIVND (reference sequence). CDR3 length: 13 residues. In DNA, the CDR3 is TGTGCCAGTAGTCGGACAGGGAACACTGAAGCTTTCTTT. Translating gives CASSRTGNTEAFF.

The V gene is TRBV28, the J gene TRBJ2-3; D uncertain. This CDR3 is built from 14 residues. Looked up from germline, CDR1 is MDHEN and CDR2 is SYDVKM. V lost 5 bases, J lost 3 bases, and 12 bases lay in between. The CDR3 coding sequence is TGTGCCAGCAGTCTCTGGGGTGGGACAGATACGCAGTATTTT. Amino acids: CASSLWGGTDTQYF.

The chain employs TRBV28 and TRBJ2-6; D gene ambiguous. The germline gives CDR1 MDHEN, CDR2 SYDVKM. V was clipped by 7 bases and J by 0 bases, with 7 bases between them. CDR3 length: 14 residues. The CDR3 bases are TGTGCCAGCATAGGTTTCTCTGGGGCCAACGTCCTGACTTTC. This encodes CASIGFSGANVLTF.

The V call is TRBV28, the J call TRBJ2-7; 9 bases line up with TRBD2. This CDR3 contains 15 residues. V was pared by 1 base and J by 3 bases, with 4 bases of the junction left unmatched. Germline CDR1 is MDHEN and CDR2 is SYDVKM. This CDR3 reads CASSLLVAGDYEQYF. The CDR3 nucleotides are TGTGCCAGCAGTTTATTGGTAGCGGGAGACTACGAGCAGTACTTC.